This TCR beta chain was found in a study of cytomegalovirus exposure and HLA in healthy donors. Germline V gives CDR1 LNHDA, CDR2 SQIVND (reference sequence). This CDR3 has 18 amino acids. Trimming removed 4 bases from V and 4 bases from J, with 20 bases in between. PCR used 60 Vbeta primers and 13 Jbeta primers. TCRdb's table, derived via immunoSEQ multiplex PCR, lists solely in-frame clones and lacks some. The sample yields approximately 100,000 clones, around two thirds seen once. About this clone: Its target is not known.

Broader study findings: Reports showed the classifier diagnosing cytomegalovirus status with high specificity and sensitivity. Sequences of the TCR beta chain were said to predict the HLA-A and HLA-B alleles of most subjects accurately. Most TCR sequences showed up rarely, but some public TCRs showed up in many donors. For TCR beta chains, V- and J-gene trimming was later linked to a missense DCLRE1C variant.

The source of this sequence is a man aged 25 to 40 in good health and CMV-seropositive. J is TRBJ1-6 and V is TRBV19, with D possibly TRBD1 on 5 matching bases. What was sequenced was PBMCs. CDR3 sequence reads: CASSTLGRAGLYNSPLHF. For the CDR3, the DNA is TGTGCCAGTAGTACCTTAGGACGGGCGGGGCTTTATAATTCACCCCTCCACTTT.